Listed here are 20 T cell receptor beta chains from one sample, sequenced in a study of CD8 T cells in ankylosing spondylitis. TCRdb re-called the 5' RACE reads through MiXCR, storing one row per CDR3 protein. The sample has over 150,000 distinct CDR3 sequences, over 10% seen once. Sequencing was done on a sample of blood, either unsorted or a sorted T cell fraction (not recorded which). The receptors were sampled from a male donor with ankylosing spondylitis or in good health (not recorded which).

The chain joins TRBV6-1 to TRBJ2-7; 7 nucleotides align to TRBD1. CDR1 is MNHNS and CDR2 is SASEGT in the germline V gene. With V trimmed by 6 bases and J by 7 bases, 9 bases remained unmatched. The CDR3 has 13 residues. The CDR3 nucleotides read TGTGCCAGCAGCTGGGGACAGCTTAAGGAGCAGTACTTC. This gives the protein CASSWGQLKEQYF.

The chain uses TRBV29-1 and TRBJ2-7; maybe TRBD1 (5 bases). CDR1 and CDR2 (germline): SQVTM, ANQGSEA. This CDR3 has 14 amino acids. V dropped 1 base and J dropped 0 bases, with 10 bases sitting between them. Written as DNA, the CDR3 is TGCAGCGTTGAAGCCTCAGACAGCTCCTACGAGCAGTACTTC. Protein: CSVEASDSSYEQYF.

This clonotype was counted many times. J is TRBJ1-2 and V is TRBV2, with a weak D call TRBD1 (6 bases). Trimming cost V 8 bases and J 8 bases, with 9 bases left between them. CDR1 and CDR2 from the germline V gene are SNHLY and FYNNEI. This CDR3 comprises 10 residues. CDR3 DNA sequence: TGTGCCAGCGGAGGGGGGGGCTACACCTTC. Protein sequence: CASGGGGYTF.

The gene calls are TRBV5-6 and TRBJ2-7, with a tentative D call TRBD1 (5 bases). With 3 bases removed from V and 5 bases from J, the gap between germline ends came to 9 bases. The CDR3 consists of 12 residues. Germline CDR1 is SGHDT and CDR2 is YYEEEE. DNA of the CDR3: TGTGCCAGCAGCTGGGGCCTTAACGAGCAGTACTTC. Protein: CASSWGLNEQYF.

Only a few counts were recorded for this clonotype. The CDR3 DNA reads as TGTGCCAGCAGCTTACGCGGCTACCAAGAGACCCAGTACTTC. Translation: CASSLRGYQETQYF. This chain connects TRBV7-7 to TRBJ2-5; D unresolved. Germline values: CDR1 SSHAT, CDR2 FNYEAQ (reference sequence). The V gene lost 2 bases and the J gene lost 0 bases, with 7 bases spanning the gap. The CDR3 consists of 14 residues.

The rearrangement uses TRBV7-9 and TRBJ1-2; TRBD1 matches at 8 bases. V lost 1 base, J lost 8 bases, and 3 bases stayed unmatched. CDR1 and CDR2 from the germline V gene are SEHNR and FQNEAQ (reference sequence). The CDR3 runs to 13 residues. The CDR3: CASSLGTGLGYTF. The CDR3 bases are TGTGCCAGCAGCTTAGGGACAGGGCTGGGCTACACCTTC.

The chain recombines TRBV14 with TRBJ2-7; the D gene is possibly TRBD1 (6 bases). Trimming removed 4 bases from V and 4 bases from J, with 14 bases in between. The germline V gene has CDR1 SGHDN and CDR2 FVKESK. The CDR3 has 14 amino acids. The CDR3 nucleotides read TGTGCCAGCAGCCCAAGGACAGTTCAGTACGAGCAGTACTTC. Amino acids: CASSPRTVQYEQYF.

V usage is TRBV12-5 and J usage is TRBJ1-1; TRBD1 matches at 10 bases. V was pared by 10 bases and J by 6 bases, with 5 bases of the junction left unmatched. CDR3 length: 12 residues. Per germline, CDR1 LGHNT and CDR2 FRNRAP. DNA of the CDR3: TGTGCTACCTCGGACAGGGGGTCTGAAGCTTTCTTT. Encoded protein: CATSDRGSEAFF.

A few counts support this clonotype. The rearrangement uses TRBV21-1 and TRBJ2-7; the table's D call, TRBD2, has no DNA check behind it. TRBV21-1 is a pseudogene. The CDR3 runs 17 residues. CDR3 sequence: CASSKEGRLRWSYEQYF. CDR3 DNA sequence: TGTGCCAGCAGCAAAGAGGGCAGGTTAAGGTGGTCCTACGAGCAGTACTTC.

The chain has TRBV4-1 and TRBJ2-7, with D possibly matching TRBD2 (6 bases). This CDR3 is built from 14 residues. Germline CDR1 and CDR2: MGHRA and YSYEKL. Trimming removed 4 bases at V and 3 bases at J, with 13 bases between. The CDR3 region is CASSPPGTGYEQYF. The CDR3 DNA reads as TGCGCCAGCAGCCCTCCCGGGACTGGCTACGAGCAGTACTTC.

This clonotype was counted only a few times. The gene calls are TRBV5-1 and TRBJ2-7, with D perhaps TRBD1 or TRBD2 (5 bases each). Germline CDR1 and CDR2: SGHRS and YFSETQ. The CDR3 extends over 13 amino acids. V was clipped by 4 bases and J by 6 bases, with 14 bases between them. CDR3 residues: CASSPGGGGEQYF. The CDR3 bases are TGCGCCAGCAGCCCCGGAGGTGGGGGCGAGCAGTACTTC.

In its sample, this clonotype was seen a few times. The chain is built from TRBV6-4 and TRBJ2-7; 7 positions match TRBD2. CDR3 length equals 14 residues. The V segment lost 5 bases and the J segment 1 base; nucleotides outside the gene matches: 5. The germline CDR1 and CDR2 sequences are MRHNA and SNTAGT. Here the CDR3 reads CASSPTSQSYEQYF. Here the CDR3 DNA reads TGTGCCAGCAGTCCGACTAGCCAGTCCTACGAGCAGTACTTC.

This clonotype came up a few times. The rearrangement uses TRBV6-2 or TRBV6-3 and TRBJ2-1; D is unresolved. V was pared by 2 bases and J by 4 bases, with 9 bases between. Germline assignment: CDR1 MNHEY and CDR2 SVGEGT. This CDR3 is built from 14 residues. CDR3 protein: CASSYGNGYNEQFF. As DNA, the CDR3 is TGTGCCAGCAGTTACGGAAACGGGTACAATGAGCAGTTCTTC.

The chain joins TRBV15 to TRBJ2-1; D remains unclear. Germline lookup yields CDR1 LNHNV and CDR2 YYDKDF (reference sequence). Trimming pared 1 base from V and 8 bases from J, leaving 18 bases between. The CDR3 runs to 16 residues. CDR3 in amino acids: CATSRVSGFGVYEQFF. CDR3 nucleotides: TGTGCCACCAGCAGAGTCTCCGGGTTTGGGGTCTATGAGCAGTTCTTC.

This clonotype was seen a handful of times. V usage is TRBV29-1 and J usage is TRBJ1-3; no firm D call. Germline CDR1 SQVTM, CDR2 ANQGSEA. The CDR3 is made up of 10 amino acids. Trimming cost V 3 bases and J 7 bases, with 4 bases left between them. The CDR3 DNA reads TGCAGCGTTGAGACCAACACCATATATTTT. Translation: CSVETNTIYF.

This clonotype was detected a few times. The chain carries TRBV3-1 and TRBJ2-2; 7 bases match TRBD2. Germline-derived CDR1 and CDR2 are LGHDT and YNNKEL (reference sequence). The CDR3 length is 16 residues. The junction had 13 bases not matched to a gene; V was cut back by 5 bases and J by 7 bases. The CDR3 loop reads CASSGTGLDVVGELFF. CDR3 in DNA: TGTGCCAGCAGCGGTACCGGACTAGATGTCGTCGGGGAGCTGTTTTTT.

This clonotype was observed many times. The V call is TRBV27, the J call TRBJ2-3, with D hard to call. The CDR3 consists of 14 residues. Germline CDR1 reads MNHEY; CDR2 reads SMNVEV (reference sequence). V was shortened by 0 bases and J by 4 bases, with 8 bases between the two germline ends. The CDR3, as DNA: TGTGCCAGCAGTTTATCGGATCCGGCAGATACGCAGTATTTT. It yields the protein CASSLSDPADTQYF.

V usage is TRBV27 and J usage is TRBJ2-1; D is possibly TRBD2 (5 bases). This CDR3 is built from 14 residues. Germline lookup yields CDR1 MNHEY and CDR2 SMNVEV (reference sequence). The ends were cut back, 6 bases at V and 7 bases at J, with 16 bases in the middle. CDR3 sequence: CASSPSRTGNEQFF. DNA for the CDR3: TGTGCCAGCAGCCCATCTCGTACGGGGAATGAGCAGTTCTTC.

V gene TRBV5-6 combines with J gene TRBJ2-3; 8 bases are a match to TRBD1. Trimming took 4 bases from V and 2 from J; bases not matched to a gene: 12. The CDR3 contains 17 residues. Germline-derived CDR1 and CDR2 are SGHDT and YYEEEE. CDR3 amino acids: CASSPLDRASLTDTQYF. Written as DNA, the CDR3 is TGTGCCAGCAGCCCCCTGGACAGGGCGAGTCTCACAGATACGCAGTATTTT.

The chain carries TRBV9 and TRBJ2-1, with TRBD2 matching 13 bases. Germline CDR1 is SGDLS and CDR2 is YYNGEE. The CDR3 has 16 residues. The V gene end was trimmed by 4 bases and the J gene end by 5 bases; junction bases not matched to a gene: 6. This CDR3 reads CASSPLLAGGHNEQFF. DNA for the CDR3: TGTGCCAGCAGCCCCCTACTAGCGGGAGGGCACAATGAGCAGTTCTTC.